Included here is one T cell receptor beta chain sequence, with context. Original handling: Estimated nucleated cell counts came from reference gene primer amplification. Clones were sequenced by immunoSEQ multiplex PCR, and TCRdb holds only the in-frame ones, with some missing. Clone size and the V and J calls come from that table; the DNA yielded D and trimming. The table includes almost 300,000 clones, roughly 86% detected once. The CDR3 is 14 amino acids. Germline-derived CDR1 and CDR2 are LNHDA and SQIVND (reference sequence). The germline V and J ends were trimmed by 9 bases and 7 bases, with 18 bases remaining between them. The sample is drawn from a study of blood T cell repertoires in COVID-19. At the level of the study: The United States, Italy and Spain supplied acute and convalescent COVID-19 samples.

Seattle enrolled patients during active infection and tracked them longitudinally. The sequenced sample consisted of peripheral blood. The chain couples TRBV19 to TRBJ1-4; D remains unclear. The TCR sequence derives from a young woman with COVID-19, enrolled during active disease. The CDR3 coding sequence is TGTGCCAGCAGTCGGGGAGGTCAGATTGAAAAACTGTTTTTT. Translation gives CASSRGGQIEKLFF.